The rows below give T cell receptor beta chains drawn from one sample of a study of T cells after yellow fever vaccination. Via MiXCR, TCRdb re-called the 5' RACE reads, giving one row per CDR3 protein. The sample consists of some 350,000 distinct CDR3 sequences, about 9.9% of them appearing once. The source material was PBMCs, sampled on the day of the first yellow fever vaccination. The receptors come from a man between 18 and 29 years old who received the YFV17D yellow fever vaccine. Both conserved end residues are part of each CDR3. The D gene is left open where the match is weak. Not every row has a clone size; where given, it reads once, few, many or a size class.

>TRBJ2-5|TRBV7-8|-|-
CASSPKIPGLHSRGGTQYF
TGTGCCAGCAGCCCCAAAATCCCCGGGCTACACTCCAGAGGGGGGACCCAGTACTTC
>TRBJ2-3|TRBV24-1|TRBD1|few
CATSEGDRGRTDTQYF
TGTGCCACCAGTGAAGGGGACAGGGGGCGCACAGATACGCAGTATTTT
>TRBJ1-4|TRBV4-3|-|many
CASSQLVMVAGASATNEKLFF
TGCGCCAGCAGCCAACTTGTGATGGTCGCAGGGGCGAGTGCAACTAATGAAAAACTGTTTTTT
>TRBJ2-5|TRBV7-2|-|-
CASSLGNSEEETQYF
TGTGCCAGCAGCTTAGGTAACTCGGAGGAAGAGACCCAGTACTTC
>TRBJ2-1|TRBV6-1|TRBD1|-
CASRDGQGSSYNEQFF
TGTGCCAGCAGAGATGGACAGGGGAGCTCCTACAATGAGCAGTTCTTC
>TRBJ2-1|TRBV6-2/TRBV6-3|-|-
CASSYVGGRYNEQFF
TGTGCCAGCAGTTACGTGGGGGGCAGGTACAATGAGCAGTTCTTC
>TRBJ2-4|TRBV10-3|-|many
CAISESSGYIQYF
TGTGCCATCAGTGAGTCGTCAGGATACATTCAGTACTTC
>TRBJ2-3|TRBV5-6|TRBD2|-
CASSRLAGGLGTDTQYF
TGTGCCAGCAGTCGACTAGCGGGGGGGCTGGGCACAGATACGCAGTATTTT
>TRBJ1-2|TRBV12-3/TRBV12-4|-|few
CASRLSSWGGYTF
TGTGCCAGCAGACTCAGCTCATGGGGGGGCTACACCTTC
>TRBJ2-5|TRBV5-1|TRBD1|few
CASSPTGARQETQYF
TGCGCCAGCAGCCCGACAGGGGCCCGGCAAGAGACCCAGTACTTC
>TRBJ2-3|TRBV7-2|TRBD2|-
CASSVGLATVVDTQYF
TGTGCCAGCAGCGTCGGACTAGCGACGGTCGTGGATACGCAGTATTTT
>TRBJ1-4|TRBV7-9|TRBD1|-
CASSFGQGAANEKLFF
TGTGCCAGCAGCTTCGGACAGGGGGCCGCTAATGAAAAACTGTTTTTT
>TRBJ1-5|TRBV20-1|-|-
CSARGGASNQPQHF
TGCAGTGCTAGAGGGGGGGCTAGCAATCAGCCCCAGCATTTT
>TRBJ1-5|TRBV20-1|-|-
CSATRQGGNQPQHF
TGCAGTGCTACGAGGCAGGGCGGCAATCAGCCCCAGCATTTT
>TRBJ2-2|TRBV19|TRBD1|-
CASHSGTGFLGELFF
TGTGCCAGTCACTCCGGGACAGGCTTTCTCGGGGAGCTGTTTTTT
>TRBJ2-5|TRBV20-1|TRBD2|few
CSARWSSGGPKYF
TGCAGTGCTAGGTGGTCTAGCGGGGGCCCTAAGTACTTC
>TRBJ2-4|TRBV20-1|-|-
CSLPPIQYF
TGCAGTCTCCCGCCTATTCAGTACTTC
>TRBJ2-3|TRBV24-1|TRBD2|few
CATNSGGTGRNTQYF
TGTGCCACCAATAGCGGGGGGACCGGGAGAAATACGCAGTATTTT
>TRBJ2-7|TRBV5-6|TRBD1|-
CASSFGRGLEQYF
TGTGCCAGCAGCTTTGGCAGGGGGCTCGAGCAGTACTTC
>TRBJ2-2|TRBV6-5|-|few
CASSYGGATGELFF
TGTGCCAGCAGTTACGGGGGGGCCACCGGGGAGCTGTTTTTT
>TRBJ2-7|TRBV27|-|few
CADKKWGNYEQYF
TGTGCCGACAAGAAGTGGGGGAACTACGAGCAGTACTTC